The 3 T cell receptor beta chains in this list originate from one sample, sequenced in a study of blood T cell repertoires in COVID-19. The data were produced by immunoSEQ multiplex PCR, yet TCRdb's version contains in-frame clones alone and is incomplete. The sample records 90,000 to 150,000 clones, around 85% being singletons. Sequences were obtained from peripheral blood. These receptors were taken from a man in his sixties with acute or convalescent COVID-19.

The gene calls are TRBV29-1 and TRBJ2-7; weak D call: TRBD2 (6 bases). This CDR3 has 15 residues. Trimming left V 1 base short and J 2 bases short, with 15 bases between. The germline V gene encodes CDR1 SQVTM and CDR2 ANQGSEA. The CDR3 DNA follows: TGCAGCGTTGAAGCCCTGCGGGGACGCCCCTACGAGCAGTACTTC. This encodes CSVEALRGRPYEQYF.

The chain combines TRBV28 with TRBJ2-7; 8 nucleotides align to TRBD2. This CDR3 has 15 residues. Germline V CDR1 and CDR2: MDHEN, SYDVKM. With V trimmed by 8 bases and J by 2 bases, 11 bases remained unmatched. The CDR3 sequence: CASAWGLREAYEQYF. CDR3 in DNA: TGTGCCAGCGCCTGGGGTTTGCGGGAGGCCTACGAGCAGTACTTC.

The genes are TRBV28 and TRBJ2-3; 7 bases agree with TRBD2. The trim removed 3 bases at V and 9 bases at J, leaving 9 bases unmatched. The CDR3 sequence is 14 residues long. Germline V lookup: CDR1 MDHEN, CDR2 SYDVKM. CDR3 residues: CASSFSGPRGTQYF. CDR3 coding DNA: TGTGCCAGCAGTTTTAGCGGGCCCCGAGGGACGCAGTATTTT.